One sample yielded the 14 T cell receptor beta chains listed below, sequenced in a study of T cells in Graves' hyperthyroidism and ophthalmopathy. Amplification of TCR beta CDR3 regions was performed using RNA transcripts as template. With the HTBI primer set, the TCR CDR3 went through a first round of RT-PCR. TCRdb re-called the multiplex PCR reads through MiXCR, storing one row per CDR3 protein. The sample comprises hundreds of thousands of distinct CDR3 sequences, 35% of which are singletons, and more than 25% rests with the top ten. The sample consisted of blood. The receptors originated from a middle-aged woman with Graves' hyperthyroidism.

This clonotype has a count of ten or more. V is TRBV24-1 and J is TRBJ1-1; D possibly corresponds to TRBD1 (6 bases). Germline V gene sequence: CDR1 KGHDR, CDR2 SFDVKD. V dropped 8 bases and J dropped 2 bases, with 11 bases sitting between them. The CDR3 loop spans 13 amino acids. The CDR3 DNA follows: TGTGCCACCACGGCAGGGGCCAACACTGAAGCTTTCTTT. This gives the protein CATTAGANTEAFF.

This clonotype was recorded at least ten times. This chain links TRBV11-2 with TRBJ2-7; 9 positions agree with TRBD1. Germline loops: CDR1 SGHAT, CDR2 FQNNGV. CDR3 length: 15 amino acids. V lost 6 bases and J lost 9; bases outside the gene matches: 15. The CDR3 here is CASSSQGAEHTSQYF. DNA for the CDR3: TGTGCCAGCAGTTCACAGGGGGCGGAGCACACCTCGCAGTACTTC.

This clonotype was detected only a few times. The J gene is TRBJ1-1, the V gene TRBV30; D is uncertain. CDR3 length equals 11 residues. Germline-derived CDR1 and CDR2 are GTSNPN and SVGIG (reference sequence). With 2 bases removed from V and 7 bases from J, the gap between germline ends came to 8 bases. The CDR3 sequence is CAWSPGREAFF. CDR3 sequence (DNA): TGTGCCTGGAGTCCCGGACGTGAAGCTTTCTTT.

This clonotype was seen once. J is TRBJ2-7 and V is TRBV15; D ambiguous. V was clipped by 3 bases and J by 2 bases, with 14 bases between them. CDR1 is LNHNV, CDR2 YYDKDF, per germline (reference sequence). The CDR3 has 15 residues. The CDR3 region is CATSSAKFGAYEQYF. CDR3 nucleotides: TGTGCCACCAGCAGTGCTAAATTCGGAGCCTACGAGCAGTACTTC.

V gene TRBV5-6 combines with J gene TRBJ2-5; TRBD1 matches at 9 bases. The ends lost 3 bases at V and 5 bases at J; junction bases unmatched: 8. CDR3 length equals 15 residues. Germline V gene data show CDR1 as SGHDT and CDR2 as YYEEEE. In nucleotides, the CDR3 is TGTGCCAGCAGCTGGAATCAGGGGACAGGGGAGACCCAGTACTTC. It is translated as CASSWNQGTGETQYF.

This sequence joins TRBV7-9 and TRBJ1-2; D may be TRBD1 (5 bases). The CDR3 contains 15 residues. Per germline, CDR1 SEHNR and CDR2 FQNEAQ (reference sequence). The germline V and J ends were trimmed by 1 base and 4 bases, with 13 bases remaining between them. CDR3 sequence: CASSLGGLDPYGYTF. The CDR3 nucleotides are TGTGCCAGCAGCTTAGGGGGCTTAGACCCCTATGGCTACACCTTC.

This clonotype came up many times. This chain joins TRBV20-1 and TRBJ1-1; 7 nucleotides align to TRBD1. This CDR3 spans 14 amino acids. Germline values: CDR1 DFQATT, CDR2 SNEGSKA (reference sequence). The V gene end was trimmed by 5 bases and the J gene end by 5 bases; junction bases not matched to a gene: 11. CDR3 sequence: CSAASGGGWTEAFF. In DNA, the CDR3 is TGCAGTGCTGCGTCAGGGGGGGGGTGGACTGAAGCTTTCTTT.

This chain joins TRBV24-1 and TRBJ2-1, with D perhaps matching TRBD2 (6 bases). Per germline, CDR1 KGHDR and CDR2 SFDVKD. This CDR3 comprises 14 residues. Trimming cost V 4 bases and J 6 bases, with 12 bases left between them. The CDR3 DNA is TGTGCCACCAGTGACCGACTAGGAAGCAATGAGCAGTTCTTC. Translation: CATSDRLGSNEQFF.

This chain joins TRBV6-1 and TRBJ2-7, with a weak D call TRBD2 (5 bases). This CDR3 has 15 amino acids. V was cut by 2 bases and J by 1 base, with 12 bases left in between. The germline V gene has CDR1 MNHNS and CDR2 SASEGT. CDR3 nucleotide sequence: TGTGCCAGCAGTGAAAGTCACAGCGGTTCCTACGAGCAGTACTTC. Encoded protein: CASSESHSGSYEQYF.

V is TRBV29-1 and J is TRBJ1-5, with D perhaps TRBD1 (5 bases). The CDR3 is 11 residues long. CDR1 is SQVTM and CDR2 is ANQGSEA in the germline V gene. V was shortened by 7 bases and J by 11 bases, with 15 bases between the two germline ends. CDR3 protein: CSGERGETQHF. For the CDR3, the DNA is TGCAGCGGAGAGAGGGGAGAGACCCAGCATTTT.

This sequence joins TRBV12-3 or TRBV12-4 and TRBJ2-7; 9 nucleotides line up with TRBD1. This CDR3 is built from 15 residues. V shed 6 bases, J shed 2 bases, and the junction held 8 bases outside the gene matches. The CDR3 loop is CASSGTGMGTYEQYF. CDR3 DNA sequence: TGTGCCAGCAGCGGGACAGGGATGGGAACCTACGAGCAGTACTTC.

The chain combines TRBV7-2 with TRBJ1-2, with 8 nucleotides matching TRBD1. Germline CDR1 is SGHTA and CDR2 is FQGNSA. J gave up 2 bases and V 3 bases, and 5 bases lay outside the gene matches. The CDR3 contains 15 residues. The CDR3 DNA reads as TGTGCCAGCAGCTTCCGGCCAGGGGGCAACTATGGCTACACCTTC. The encoded protein is CASSFRPGGNYGYTF.

The V and J genes are TRBV7-9 and TRBJ1-2; 9 bases are a match to TRBD1. The germline CDR1 and CDR2 sequences are SEHNR and FQNEAQ (reference sequence). V lost 8 bases, J lost 2 bases, and 6 bases stayed unmatched. The CDR3 sequence is 14 residues long. CDR3 sequence: CASGRQGGNYGYTF. CDR3 coding DNA: TGTGCCAGCGGTCGACAGGGGGGCAACTATGGCTACACCTTC.

The table lists this clonotype with many counts. The chain recombines TRBV29-1 with TRBJ1-2; D remains ambiguous. The V gene lost 1 base and the J gene lost 4 bases, with 13 bases spanning the gap. The V gene's germline CDR1 is SQVTM and CDR2 ANQGSEA. The CDR3 runs to 14 residues. The CDR3 loop reads CSVEVGSNRYGYTF. The CDR3 nucleotides read TGCAGCGTTGAAGTAGGGTCTAACCGCTATGGCTACACCTTC.